The clone carrying this T cell receptor beta chain was seen a few times. Its antigen is still unknown. The entry originates in a study of cytomegalovirus exposure and HLA in healthy donors. Study-wide findings and caveats: Rates of TCR association differed by HLA locus in a later analysis, with DRB1 highest and HLA-C lowest. Sequencing depth across donors, presence/absence analyses assumed, was roughly uniform.

CDR3 length: 15 residues. Germline values: CDR1 MNHNS, CDR2 SASEGT. V trimming: 4 bases; J trimming: 4 bases; junction bases outside the gene matches: 4. With 60 Vbeta and 13 Jbeta primers, the PCR was carried out. The table came from immunoSEQ multiplex PCR; TCRdb's copy has only in-frame clones and leaves some out. The profile shows under 90,000 clones, 70% to 80% of them singletons. The chain links TRBV6-1 to TRBJ2-1; 10 bases fit TRBD2. Specimen: PBMCs. This TCR came from a man aged 50 to 60 in good health and CMV-seropositive. This chain's CDR3 is CASSAASGSYNEQFF. CDR3 nucleotides: TGTGCCAGCAGTGCGGCTAGCGGGAGTTACAATGAGCAGTTCTTC.